This is a list of T cell receptor beta chains from one sample in a study of cytomegalovirus exposure and HLA in healthy donors. The repertoire was sequenced with immunoSEQ multiplex PCR; TCRdb's copy has only in-frame clones and lacks some. Among roughly 84,000 clones listed, roughly 80% were seen once. Sequenced input: PBMCs. The receptors come from a human donor in good health. Both conserved end residues are part of each CDR3. D genes are given only for firm matches. Clone size is shown for a subset of rows, as once, few, many or a class of expanded clone.

D,J,size,V,DNA,CDR3
TRBD1,TRBJ1-2,NA,TRBV2,TGTGCCAGCATTAGGACAGGGCAACGAGGTGGCTACACCTTC,CASIRTGQRGGYTF
NA,TRBJ2-2,few,TRBV19,TGTGCCAGTTTACCGAGGAACACCGGGGAGCTGTTTTTT,CASLPRNTGELFF
NA,TRBJ2-2,NA,TRBV9,TGTGCCAGCAGCATCCAGAGCGGGACCGGGGAGCTGTTTTTT,CASSIQSGTGELFF
NA,TRBJ1-1,few,TRBV4-1,TGCGCCAGCAGCCAAGAAGTTAACAGGCCGTATTTCTTT,CASSQEVNRPYFF
NA,TRBJ1-5,NA,TRBV19,TGTGCCAGTACCCCCGGGGAGGAGCATCAGCCCCAGCATTTT,CASTPGEEHQPQHF
TRBD2,TRBJ2-5,NA,TRBV10-2,TGCGCCAGCAGTGAGGGGGCGGGGAGGGAGGAGACCCAGTACTTC,CASSEGAGREETQYF
TRBD2,TRBJ2-3,NA,TRBV25-1,TGTGCCAGCAGTGCGGGGGGGACAGATACGCAGTATTTT,CASSAGGTDTQYF
NA,TRBJ1-6,once,TRBV6-1,TGTGCCGGCAGTCCGATAACAGGGATGAATTCACCCCTCCACTTT,CAGSPITGMNSPLHF
NA,TRBJ1-2,few,TRBV6-5,TGTGCCAGCAGTTACAGTACTTACTATGGCTACACCTTC,CASSYSTYYGYTF
NA,TRBJ2-3,few,TRBV20-1,TGCAGTGCTAGTCGGGTCACGCAGTATTTT,CSASRVTQYF
TRBD1,TRBJ1-1,NA,TRBV5-1,TGCGCCAGCAGCTCCGGACAGGGGGGAATGAACACTGAAGCTTTCTTT,CASSSGQGGMNTEAFF
TRBD1,TRBJ2-7,NA,TRBV29-1,TGCAGCGTTGAAAGGCTGGGGGGGACAGGGCTCTACGAGCAGTACTTC,CSVERLGGTGLYEQYF
TRBD2,TRBJ2-7,NA,TRBV5-1,TGCGCCAGCAGCTTGGCGGGGGGGACCTACGAGCAGTACTTC,CASSLAGGTYEQYF
TRBD1,TRBJ2-4,once,TRBV10-3,TGTGCCATCAGCGGGGACAGTTCCAAAAACATTCAGTACTTC,CAISGDSSKNIQYF
NA,TRBJ1-1,NA,TRBV27,TGTGCCAGCAGTTTATGGGGAGAGATGAACACTGAAGCTTTCTTT,CASSLWGEMNTEAFF
NA,TRBJ2-2,few,TRBV5-1,TGCGCCAGCAGCCAGGACAGCTGGGGCGGGGAGCTGTTTTTT,CASSQDSWGGELFF
NA,TRBJ2-7,once,TRBV7-2,TGTGCCAGCAGCTTAGCACTTTCCTACGAGCAGTACTTC,CASSLALSYEQYF
TRBD2,TRBJ2-1,NA,TRBV7-6,TGTGCCAGCAGCCCGCTAGCGGGGAGCTACAATGAGCAGTTCTTC,CASSPLAGSYNEQFF
TRBD1,TRBJ2-1,NA,TRBV27,TGTGCCACTGGACAGGGTCCGTACAATGAGCAGTTCTTC,CATGQGPYNEQFF
TRBD2,TRBJ2-5,NA,TRBV5-1,TGCGCCAGCAGCGAGGGCGGGACTAGCGGGAAAGAGACCCAGTACTTC,CASSEGGTSGKETQYF
NA,TRBJ1-3,NA,TRBV4-1,TGCGCCAGCAGCCAAGGATCGGGGGGGGCGTGGGGAAACACCATATATTTT,CASSQGSGGAWGNTIYF
NA,TRBJ2-7,NA,TRBV10-1,TGCGCCAGCAGTGAGGGCAGCTCCTACGAGCAGTACTTC,CASSEGSSYEQYF
NA,TRBJ2-7,NA,TRBV29-1,TGCAGCGTTGAAGATCGTCGGGGCTCCTACGAGCAGTACTTC,CSVEDRRGSYEQYF
TRBD2,TRBJ2-3,NA,TRBV29-1,TGCAGCGTTGAGGAAGCGGGGGGGCCCCCAGATACGCAGTATTTT,CSVEEAGGPPDTQYF
TRBD1,TRBJ1-1,few,TRBV7-9,TGTGCCAGCAGCCTTCCCAGCTCCGGGACAGGGGGCACTGAAGCTTTCTTT,CASSLPSSGTGGTEAFF
NA,TRBJ1-1,NA,TRBV18,TGTGCCAGCTCACCACCGGTCGGAGGTTGGGACACTGAAGCTTTCTTT,CASSPPVGGWDTEAFF